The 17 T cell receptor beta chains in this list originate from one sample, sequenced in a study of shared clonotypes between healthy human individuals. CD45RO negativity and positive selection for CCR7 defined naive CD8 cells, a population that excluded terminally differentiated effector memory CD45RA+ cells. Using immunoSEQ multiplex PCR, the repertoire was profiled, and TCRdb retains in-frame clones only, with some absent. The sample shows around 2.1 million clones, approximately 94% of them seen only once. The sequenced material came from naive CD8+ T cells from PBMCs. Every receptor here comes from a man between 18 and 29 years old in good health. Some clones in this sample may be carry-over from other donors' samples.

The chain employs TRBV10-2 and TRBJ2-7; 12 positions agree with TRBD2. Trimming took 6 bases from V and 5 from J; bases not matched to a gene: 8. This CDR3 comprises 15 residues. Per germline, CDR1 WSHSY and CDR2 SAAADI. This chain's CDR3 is CASRQGLAGSHEQYF. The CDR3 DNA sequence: TGCGCCAGCAGGCAAGGACTAGCGGGATCCCACGAGCAGTACTTC.

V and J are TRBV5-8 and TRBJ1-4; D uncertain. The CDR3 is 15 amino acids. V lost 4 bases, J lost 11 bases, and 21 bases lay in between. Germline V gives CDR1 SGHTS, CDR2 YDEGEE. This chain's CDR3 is CASSMTDAEIVKLFF. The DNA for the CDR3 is TGTGCCAGCAGCATGACTGATGCCGAAATAGTGAAACTGTTTTTT.

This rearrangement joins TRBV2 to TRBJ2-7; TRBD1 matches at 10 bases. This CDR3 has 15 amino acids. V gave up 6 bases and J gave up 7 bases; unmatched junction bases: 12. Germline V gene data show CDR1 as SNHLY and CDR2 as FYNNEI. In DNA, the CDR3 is TGTGCCAGCAGCGACCCCGGGACAGGGGAAGAGGAGCAGTACTTC. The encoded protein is CASSDPGTGEEEQYF.

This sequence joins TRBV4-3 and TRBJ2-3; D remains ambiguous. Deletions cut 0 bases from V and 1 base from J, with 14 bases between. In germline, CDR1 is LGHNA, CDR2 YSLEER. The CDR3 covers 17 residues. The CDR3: CASSQDSVGLGTDTQYF. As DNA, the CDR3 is TGCGCCAGCAGCCAAGATTCGGTCGGATTAGGCACAGATACGCAGTATTTT.

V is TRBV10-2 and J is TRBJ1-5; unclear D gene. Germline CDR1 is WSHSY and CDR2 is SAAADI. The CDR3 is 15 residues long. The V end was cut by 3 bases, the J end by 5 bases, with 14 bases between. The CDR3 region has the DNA TGCGCCAGCAGTGATTGTGATCTAATAGATCAGCCCCAGCATTTT. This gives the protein CASSDCDLIDQPQHF.

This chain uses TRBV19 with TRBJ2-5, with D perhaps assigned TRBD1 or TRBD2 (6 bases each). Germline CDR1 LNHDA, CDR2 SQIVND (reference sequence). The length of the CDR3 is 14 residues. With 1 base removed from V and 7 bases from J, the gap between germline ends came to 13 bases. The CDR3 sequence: CASSIGRGTGTQYF. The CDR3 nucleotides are TGTGCCAGTAGTATAGGGAGGGGGACTGGGACCCAGTACTTC. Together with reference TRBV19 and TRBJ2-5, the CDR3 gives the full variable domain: DGGITQSPKYLFRKEGQNVTLSCEQNLNHDAMYWYRQDPGQGLRLIYYSQIVNDFQKGDIAEGYSVSREKKESFPLTVTSAQKNPTAFYLCASSIGRGTGTQYFGPGTRLLVL.

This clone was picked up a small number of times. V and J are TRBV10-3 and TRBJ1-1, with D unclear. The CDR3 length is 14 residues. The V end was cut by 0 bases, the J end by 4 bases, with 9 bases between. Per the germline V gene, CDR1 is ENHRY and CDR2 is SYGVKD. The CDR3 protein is CAISESRVGTEAFF. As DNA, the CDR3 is TGTGCCATCAGTGAGTCGAGGGTGGGCACTGAAGCTTTCTTT.

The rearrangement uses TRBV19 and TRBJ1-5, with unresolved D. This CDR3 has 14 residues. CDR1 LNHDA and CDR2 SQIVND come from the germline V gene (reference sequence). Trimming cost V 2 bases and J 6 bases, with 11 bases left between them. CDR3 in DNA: TGTGCCAGTAGTATACGGGATGTTGGTCAGCCCCAGCATTTT. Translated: CASSIRDVGQPQHF.

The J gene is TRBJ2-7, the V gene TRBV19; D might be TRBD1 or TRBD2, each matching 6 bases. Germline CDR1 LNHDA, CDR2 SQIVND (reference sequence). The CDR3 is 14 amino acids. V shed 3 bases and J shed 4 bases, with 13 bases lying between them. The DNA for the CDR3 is TGTGCCAGTAGTATGGCAGGGGCGGGGTACGAGCAGTACTTC. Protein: CASSMAGAGYEQYF.

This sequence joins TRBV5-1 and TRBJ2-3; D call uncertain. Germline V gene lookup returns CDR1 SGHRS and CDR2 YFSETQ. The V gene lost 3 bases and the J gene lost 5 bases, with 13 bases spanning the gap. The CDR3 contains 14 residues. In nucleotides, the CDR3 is TGCGCCAGCAGCTCGTCGTTCGGTGGAGATACGCAGTATTTT. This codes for CASSSSFGGDTQYF.

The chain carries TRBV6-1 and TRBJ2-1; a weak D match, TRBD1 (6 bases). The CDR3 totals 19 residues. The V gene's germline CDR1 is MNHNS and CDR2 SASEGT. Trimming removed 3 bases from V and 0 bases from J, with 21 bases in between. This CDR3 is CASSDQVGGEESSYNEQFF. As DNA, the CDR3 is TGTGCCAGCAGTGACCAGGTAGGGGGAGAGGAAAGCTCCTACAATGAGCAGTTCTTC.

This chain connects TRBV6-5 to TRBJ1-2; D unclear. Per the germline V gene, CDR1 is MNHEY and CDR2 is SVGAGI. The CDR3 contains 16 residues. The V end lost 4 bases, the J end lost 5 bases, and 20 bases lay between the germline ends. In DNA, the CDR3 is TGTGCCAGCAGTTCCCCCGGGAACCCTTCGAGTTATGGCTACACCTTC. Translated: CASSSPGNPSSYGYTF.

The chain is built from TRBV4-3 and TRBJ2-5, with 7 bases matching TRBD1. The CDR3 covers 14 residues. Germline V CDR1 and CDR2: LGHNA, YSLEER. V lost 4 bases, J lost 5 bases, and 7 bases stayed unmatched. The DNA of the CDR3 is TGCGCCAGCAGCCCCCACAGGGGTCGGGAGACCCAGTACTTC. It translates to CASSPHRGRETQYF.

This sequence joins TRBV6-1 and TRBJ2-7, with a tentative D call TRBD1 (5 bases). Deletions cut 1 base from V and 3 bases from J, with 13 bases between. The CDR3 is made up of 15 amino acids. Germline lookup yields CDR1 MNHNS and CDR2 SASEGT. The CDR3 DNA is TGTGCCAGCAGTGAAGGGTTGGGGCCTAACTACGAGCAGTACTTC. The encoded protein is CASSEGLGPNYEQYF.

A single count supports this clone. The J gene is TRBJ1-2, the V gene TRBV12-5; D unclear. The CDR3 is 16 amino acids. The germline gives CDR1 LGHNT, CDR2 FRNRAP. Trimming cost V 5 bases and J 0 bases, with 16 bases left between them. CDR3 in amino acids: CASGPPPGSSNYGYTF. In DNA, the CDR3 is TGTGCTAGTGGTCCCCCCCCGGGCAGCTCTAACTATGGCTACACCTTC.

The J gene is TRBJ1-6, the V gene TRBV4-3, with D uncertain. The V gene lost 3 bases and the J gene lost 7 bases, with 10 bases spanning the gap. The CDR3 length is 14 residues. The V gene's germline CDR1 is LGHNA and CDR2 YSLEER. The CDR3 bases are TGCGCCAGCAGCCAGATCCAAGGAAATTCACCCCTCCACTTT. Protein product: CASSQIQGNSPLHF.

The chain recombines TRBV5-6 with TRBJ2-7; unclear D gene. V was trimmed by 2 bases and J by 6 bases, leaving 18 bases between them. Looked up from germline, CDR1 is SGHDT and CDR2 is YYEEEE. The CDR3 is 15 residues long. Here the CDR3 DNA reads TGTGCCAGCAGCTTCCCTCGGCAGCCCTTAGGCGAGCAGTACTTC. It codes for CASSFPRQPLGEQYF.